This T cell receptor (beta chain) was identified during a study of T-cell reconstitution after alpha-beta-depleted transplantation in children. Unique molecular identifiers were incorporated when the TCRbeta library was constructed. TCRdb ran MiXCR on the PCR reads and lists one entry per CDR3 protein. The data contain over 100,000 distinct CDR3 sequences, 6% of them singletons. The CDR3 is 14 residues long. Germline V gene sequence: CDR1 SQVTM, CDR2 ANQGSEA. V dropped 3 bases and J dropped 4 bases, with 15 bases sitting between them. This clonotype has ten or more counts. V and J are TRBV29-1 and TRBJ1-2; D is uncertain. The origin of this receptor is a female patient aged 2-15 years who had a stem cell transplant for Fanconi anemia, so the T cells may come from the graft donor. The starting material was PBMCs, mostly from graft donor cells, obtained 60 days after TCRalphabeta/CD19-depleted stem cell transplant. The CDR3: CSVDGEKNSYGYTF. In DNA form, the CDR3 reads TGCAGCGTTGATGGGGAAAAGAATAGCTATGGCTACACCTTC.